The 11 T cell receptor beta chains in this list originate from one sample, sequenced in a study of molecular identifiers for immune sequencing clone quantification. In TCRdb, the PCR reads were re-called with MiXCR into one record per CDR3 protein. Of 60,000 to 70,000 distinct CDR3 sequences in the sample, under 20% were seen once. Sequenced input: naive CD8+ T cells from blood, with Jurkat cell RNA spiked in. Subset specified: FACS-sorted CD8+CD4-CCR7+CD45RA+ naive T cells. Receptors were obtained from a human donor in good health. Some libraries in this study had Jurkat cell RNA spiked in.

This clonotype was picked up a small number of times. This sequence joins TRBV27 and TRBJ2-7; 12 bases agree with TRBD2. Losses at the gene ends were 3 bases for V and 7 bases for J; bases not matched to a gene: 4. The CDR3 totals 14 residues. Per germline, CDR1 MNHEY and CDR2 SMNVEV (reference sequence). CDR3 sequence reads: CASSFVGLAGEQYF. CDR3 sequence (DNA): TGTGCCAGCAGTTTTGTAGGACTAGCGGGAGAGCAGTACTTC.

Note on this clonotype: One end of the junction fails to match germline, which may point to a read error. This sequence joins TRBV12-3 or TRBV12-4 and TRBJ2-2, with D perhaps matching TRBD1 or TRBD2 (5 bases each). The CDR3 has 10 residues. As DNA, the CDR3 is TGTGCCAGCGGGACCGGGGAGCTGTCTTTT. It encodes CASGTGELSF.

Note on this clonotype: A much larger clone is a single base away; this may be a read error. V is TRBV28 and J is TRBJ2-7; D is possibly TRBD1 or TRBD2 (5 bases each). This CDR3 region has 15 residues. V shed 6 bases and J shed 2 bases, with 17 bases lying between them. CDR1 MDHEN and CDR2 SYDVKM come from the germline V gene. In nucleotides, the CDR3 is TGTGCCAGCAGCTGGAAACGGGACCCCGCCTACGAGCAGTACTTC. Translated, it gives CASSWKRDPAYEQYF.

This clonotype was counted at least ten times. This chain uses TRBV19 with TRBJ1-1; TRBD1 matches at 8 bases. CDR1 LNHDA and CDR2 SQIVND come from the germline V gene (reference sequence). The CDR3 sequence is 14 residues long. V gave up 4 bases and J gave up 4 bases; unmatched junction bases: 5. CDR3 coding DNA: TGTGCCAGTAGTAGGACAGGGCTGAGCACTGAAGCTTTCTTT. Protein product: CASSRTGLSTEAFF.

This clonotype showed up many times. The genes are TRBV28 and TRBJ1-1, with 7 nucleotides matching TRBD1. V lost 3 bases to trimming and J lost 4 bases; unmatched junction nucleotides: 11. The germline gives CDR1 MDHEN, CDR2 SYDVKM. The CDR3 consists of 16 residues. The CDR3 loop is CASSLRGLGGGTEAFF. The DNA of the CDR3 is TGTGCCAGCAGTTTGAGGGGGCTCGGTGGTGGCACTGAAGCTTTCTTT.

This clonotype ranks as medium-sized (0.01 to 0.1%). The chain carries TRBV7-9 and TRBJ2-7; 12 nucleotides align to TRBD2. Germline assignment: CDR1 SEHNR and CDR2 FQNEAQ (reference sequence). CDR3 length: 15 amino acids. The J segment lost 6 bases and the V segment lost 4 bases, leaving 7 bases of the junction unmatched. CDR3 DNA: TGTGCCAGCAGCTCGACTAGCGGGAGCCCTCTCGAGCAGTACTTC. Protein: CASSSTSGSPLEQYF.

This clonotype was counted at least ten times. The gene calls are TRBV2 and TRBJ2-3, with TRBD2 identical over 9 bases. The ends lost 2 bases at V and 6 bases at J; junction bases unmatched: 6. This CDR3 contains 15 residues. The germline V gene has CDR1 SNHLY and CDR2 FYNNEI. The CDR3 DNA sequence: TGTGCCAGCAGTGAAATCGCACTAGCGGGCGATACGCAGTATTTT. Encoded protein: CASSEIALAGDTQYF.

A remark on this clonotype: A clone one base away is much larger, so this may be a read error. This chain uses TRBV12-5 with TRBJ2-2; the match to TRBD2 covers 12 bases. Per the germline V gene, CDR1 is LGHNT and CDR2 is FRNRAP. The CDR3 runs to 16 residues. J gave up 5 bases and V 1 base, and 2 bases lay outside the gene matches. The CDR3 loop is CASGLGTSGGTGELFF. The CDR3, as DNA: TGTGCTAGTGGTTTGGGCACTAGCGGGGGGACCGGGGAGCTGTTTTTT. Combining the CDR3 with reference TRBV12-5 and TRBJ2-2 gives the whole variable domain DARVTQTPRHKVTEMGQEVTMRCQPILGHNTVFWYRQTMMQGLELLAYFRNRAPLDDSGMPKDRFSAEMPDATLATLKIQPSEPRDSAVYFCASGLGTSGGTGELFFGEGSRLTVL.

The chain has TRBV18 and TRBJ2-3, with 10 bases lining up with TRBD1. The CDR3 contains 15 residues. From germline, CDR1 is KGHSH and CDR2 LQKENI. V lost 6 bases to trimming and J lost 4 bases; unmatched junction nucleotides: 7. CDR3 amino acids: CASSPTGQGSDTQYF. The CDR3 DNA is TGTGCCAGCTCTCCCACGGGACAGGGGTCAGATACGCAGTATTTT.

This clonotype was counted at least ten times. The CDR3 protein is CATSDLVSNQPQHF. The DNA for the CDR3 is TGTGCCACCAGTGATTTGGTTAGCAATCAGCCCCAGCATTTT. The V call is TRBV24-1, the J call TRBJ1-5, with D uncertain. The CDR3 extends over 14 amino acids. The germline CDR1 and CDR2 sequences are KGHDR and SFDVKD. The V gene lost 0 bases and the J gene lost 0 bases, with 2 bases spanning the gap.

This clonotype was counted many times. The chain employs TRBV7-9 and TRBJ1-5, with D possibly TRBD1 on 6 matching bases. Germline CDR1 SEHNR, CDR2 FQNEAQ (reference sequence). The V end lost 5 bases, the J end lost 4 bases, and 15 bases lay between the germline ends. The CDR3 is made up of 15 amino acids. CDR3 DNA sequence: TGTGCCAGCAGCCTAGGGGGGCAGCTAAATCAGCCCCAGCATTTT. It yields the protein CASSLGGQLNQPQHF. The full variable domain, rest sourced from reference TRBV7-9 and TRBJ1-5, is DTGVSQNPRHKITKRGQNVTFRCDPISEHNRLYWYRQTLGQGPEFLTYFQNEAQLEKSRLLSDRFSAERPKGSFSTLEIQRTEQGDSAMYLCASSLGGQLNQPQHFGDGTRLSIL.